This T cell receptor (beta chain) came from a study of T cells after yellow fever vaccination. Whole-study results and caveats: From the bulk population, abundant clonotypes could contaminate and appear within FACS-sorted repertoires.

TCRdb recomputed calls from the 5' RACE reads with MiXCR, one row per CDR3 protein. This table has about 13,000 distinct CDR3 sequences, under 5.5% appearing once. This clonotype occurred many times. CDR1 and CDR2 (germline): MNHEY, SVGAGI. CDR3 length: 14 amino acids. V gave up 0 bases and J gave up 4 bases; unmatched junction bases: 2. The sample consisted of PBMCs, either bulk or a sorted T-cell subset (CD4+, CD8+, memory, or dextramer-sorted; not recorded which), taken 45 days after the yellow fever booster vaccination. The sequence was obtained from a young man who received the YFV17D yellow fever vaccine. The chain joins TRBV6-5 to TRBJ1-2; 7 nucleotides line up with TRBD1. The CDR3 region has the DNA TGTGCCAGCAGTTACTCGTCAGGGGGCTATGGCTACACCTTC. Its translation: CASSYSSGGYGYTF.